What follows are 17 T cell receptor beta chains derived from one specimen sequenced in a study of early T cells in non-severe SARS-CoV-2 infection (dated by TCRdb to the early 2020s). The method behind the library was 5' RACE. TCRdb records NextSeq 500 as the sequencer. In-frame beta chains were kept once TCRdb had trimmed the public reads at Q25 with fastp and called clones with MiXCR. Each CDR3 protein appears once, grouped with its most common genes and DNA. The sample data list about 84,000 distinct CDR3 sequences, and about 12% of these were observed just once. The top ten constitute approximately 2.4% of the sample. The sample comprised whole blood. The source of these receptors is an adult who was a healthcare worker with PCR-confirmed SARS-CoV-2 infection or an uninfected control (not recorded which).

This chain links TRBV28 with TRBJ2-1; 12 bases fit TRBD2. With V trimmed by 8 bases and J by 8 bases, 22 bases remained unmatched. There are 19 residues in the CDR3. Germline lookup yields CDR1 MDHEN and CDR2 SYDVKM. The CDR3 spells CASLKRGTSGRLSRDEQFF. CDR3 DNA sequence: TGTGCCAGCCTTAAACGGGGGACTAGCGGGCGACTCTCAAGGGATGAGCAGTTCTTC.

This clonotype was counted many times. The CDR3 spells CASSLSGSAVVTEAFF. In DNA form, the CDR3 reads TGCGCCAGCAGCTTGTCGGGATCCGCGGTGGTCACTGAAGCTTTCTTT. The gene calls are TRBV5-1 and TRBJ1-1; the D is unclear. V gave up 1 base and J gave up 4 bases, with 17 bases separating them. This CDR3 contains 16 residues. Germline assignment: CDR1 SGHRS and CDR2 YFSETQ.

The V call is TRBV18, the J call TRBJ2-4, with D perhaps TRBD1 or TRBD2 (5 bases each). From germline, CDR1 is KGHSH and CDR2 LQKENI. V lost 3 bases and J 0 bases, leaving 12 bases between the germline ends. The CDR3 runs to 16 residues. The CDR3 bases are TGTGCCAGCTCACCCCTAGGGACGTCAGCCAAAAACATTCAGTACTTC. Translating it yields CASSPLGTSAKNIQYF.

In its sample, this clonotype was seen many times. V is TRBV18 and J is TRBJ1-1; the match to TRBD1 covers 10 bases. The V and J ends lost 5 bases and 0 bases, in that order; junction bases with no gene match: 27. Germline CDR1 is KGHSH and CDR2 is LQKENI. The CDR3 sequence is 23 residues long. Here the CDR3 reads CASSSLPNIRPGQGTLLNTEAFF. In DNA, the CDR3 is TGTGCCAGCTCATCCCTACCCAACATCCGACCGGGACAGGGGACCCTACTGAACACTGAAGCTTTCTTT.

The table lists this clonotype with many counts. This chain joins TRBV27 and TRBJ2-3; 9 bases map to TRBD2. Trimming at V came to 4 bases and at J to 0 bases, leaving 14 bases not matched to a gene. Germline V gives CDR1 MNHEY, CDR2 SMNVEV (reference sequence). The CDR3 totals 19 residues. This chain's CDR3 is CASSSLVGASGISTDTQYF. CDR3 nucleotide sequence: TGTGCCAGCAGTTCCCTGGTAGGCGCTAGCGGGATAAGCACAGATACGCAGTATTTT.

This clonotype counts as medium-sized. The J gene is TRBJ1-4, the V gene TRBV7-9; TRBD1 matches at 7 bases. V trimming: 5 bases; J trimming: 7 bases; junction bases outside the gene matches: 1. The germline CDR1 and CDR2 sequences are SEHNR and FQNEAQ (reference sequence). This CDR3 has 12 residues. DNA for the CDR3: TGTGCCAGCAGCCGGGACAGTGAAAAACTGTTTTTT. Protein product: CASSRDSEKLFF.

J is TRBJ1-1 and V is TRBV12-3 or TRBV12-4, with 9 bases fitting TRBD1. Trimming removed 5 bases from V and 3 bases from J; junction bases left unmatched: 7. The CDR3 is 15 amino acids. CDR3 nucleotides: TGTGCCAGCAGTGGGACAGGGATGGGGGACACTGAAGCTTTCTTT. The encoded protein is CASSGTGMGDTEAFF.

Ten or more counts support this clonotype. The chain has TRBV12-5 and TRBJ2-7; D not resolved. CDR3 size: 11 residues. V lost 0 bases and J lost 7, with 4 bases in between. The V gene's germline CDR1 is LGHNT and CDR2 FRNRAP. For the CDR3, the DNA is TGTGCTAGTGGTTTGGTACAAGAGCAGTACTTC. Translating gives CASGLVQEQYF.

There are many counts of this clonotype. The chain links TRBV29-1 to TRBJ2-7; no clear D gene. Trimming stripped 5 bases from V and 0 bases from J, with 8 bases between. There are 12 residues in the CDR3. Germline V gene lookup returns CDR1 SQVTM and CDR2 ANQGSEA. The CDR3, as DNA: TGCAGCGTTTGTAGGGACTCCTACGAGCAGTACTTC. The encoded protein is CSVCRDSYEQYF.

This clonotype was found many times. The chain has TRBV28 and TRBJ2-7; 9 bases agree with TRBD2. CDR3 size: 14 residues. The V segment lost 3 bases and the J segment 2 bases; nucleotides outside the gene matches: 2. CDR1 is MDHEN, CDR2 SYDVKM, per germline. DNA of the CDR3: TGTGCCAGCAGTTTTGCGGGGGGGACCTACGAGCAGTACTTC. Protein product: CASSFAGGTYEQYF.

This clonotype was counted many times. V and J are TRBV29-1 and TRBJ1-1; D is possibly TRBD1 (5 bases). Germline V gene lookup returns CDR1 SQVTM and CDR2 ANQGSEA. The CDR3 consists of 14 residues. Between the trimmed V and J ends, which lost 7 bases and 0 bases, there was a span of 15 bases. This CDR3 reads CSAKEGSMNTEAFF. CDR3 nucleotides: TGCAGCGCTAAGGAGGGGAGCATGAACACTGAAGCTTTCTTT.

This chain links TRBV2 with TRBJ2-2; the D gene is possibly TRBD2 (5 bases). Between the trimmed V and J ends, which lost 6 bases and 8 bases, there was a span of 22 bases. The CDR3 runs to 16 residues. Germline loops: CDR1 SNHLY, CDR2 FYNNEI. The CDR3 DNA sequence: TGTGCCAGCAGCCTACATATTCGGGGTCAGCAGGGGGAGCTGTTTTTT. Residues: CASSLHIRGQQGELFF.

The rearrangement joins TRBV27 to TRBJ2-2; 8 nucleotides agree with TRBD1. The germline gives CDR1 MNHEY, CDR2 SMNVEV (reference sequence). The ends lost 6 bases at V and 7 bases at J; junction bases unmatched: 7. The CDR3 has 14 residues. CDR3 in DNA: TGTGCCAGCAGGCGGACAGGGTGGGTCGGGGAGCTGTTTTTT. The encoded protein is CASRRTGWVGELFF.

The sample holds many counts of this clonotype. The chain joins TRBV12-3 or TRBV12-4 to TRBJ2-7, with 7 bases matching TRBD1. The CDR3 loop spans 15 amino acids. V was pared by 6 bases and J by 2 bases, with 10 bases of the junction left unmatched. CDR3 nucleotide sequence: TGTGCCAGCAGAGACTCGGGACAGTGGGCCTACGAGCAGTACTTC. Protein sequence: CASRDSGQWAYEQYF.

This chain uses TRBV19 with TRBJ2-1; D perhaps matches TRBD2 (6 bases). Germline loops: CDR1 LNHDA, CDR2 SQIVND (reference sequence). The V gene lost 7 bases and the J gene lost 9 bases, with 10 bases spanning the gap. The length of the CDR3 is 11 residues. CDR3 bases: TGTGCCAGTATGGGGGGTATTGAGCAGTTCTTC. It specifies CASMGGIEQFF. The entire variable domain, with the rest obtained from reference TRBV19 and TRBJ2-1, is as follows: DGGITQSPKYLFRKEGQNVTLSCEQNLNHDAMYWYRQDPGQGLRLIYYSQIVNDFQKGDIAEGYSVSREKKESFPLTVTSAQKNPTAFYLCASMGGIEQFFGPGTRLTVL.

This clonotype appeared a few times. The chain carries TRBV5-6 and TRBJ2-3; 9 positions match TRBD2. CDR1 and CDR2 from the germline V gene are SGHDT and YYEEEE. This CDR3 contains 18 residues. The J segment lost 3 bases and the V segment lost 1 base, leaving 12 bases of the junction unmatched. The CDR3, as DNA: TGTGCCAGCAGCTTGTTAAGCGGGCTAGCGGGAATAACAGATACGCAGTATTTT. Protein product: CASSLLSGLAGITDTQYF.

In its sample, this clonotype was seen many times. The V call is TRBV20-1, the J call TRBJ2-7, with 10 bases fitting TRBD2. Germline V lookup: CDR1 DFQATT, CDR2 SNEGSKA (reference sequence). The junction had 5 bases not matched to a gene; V was cut back by 0 bases and J by 6 bases. The CDR3 totals 14 residues. For the CDR3, the DNA is TGCAGTGCTAGAGAGGGTAGCGGGGGGACCGAGCAGTACTTC. Protein product: CSAREGSGGTEQYF.